Sequencing of this T cell receptor beta chain was carried out in a study of blood T cell repertoires in COVID-19. Profiling relied on immunoSEQ multiplex PCR, and the TCRdb table lists in-frame clones only, not all of them. The data hold 310,000 or so clones, with 87% observed a single time. The CDR3 is made up of 13 amino acids. CDR1 is LGHDT, CDR2 YNNKEL, per germline (reference sequence). Trimming took 2 bases from V and 6 from J, leaving 8 bases between them. This clone was counted a single time. The sample comprised PBMCs or T cells enriched from blood (not recorded which). The genes are TRBV3-1 (or the pseudogene TRBV3-2) and TRBJ2-1; D is unclear. The receptor comes from a woman aged 25 to 39 who had recovered from COVID-19. The DNA of the CDR3 is TGTGCCAGCAGCCAATATCTAGGCAATGAGCAGTTCTTC. Protein sequence: CASSQYLGNEQFF.